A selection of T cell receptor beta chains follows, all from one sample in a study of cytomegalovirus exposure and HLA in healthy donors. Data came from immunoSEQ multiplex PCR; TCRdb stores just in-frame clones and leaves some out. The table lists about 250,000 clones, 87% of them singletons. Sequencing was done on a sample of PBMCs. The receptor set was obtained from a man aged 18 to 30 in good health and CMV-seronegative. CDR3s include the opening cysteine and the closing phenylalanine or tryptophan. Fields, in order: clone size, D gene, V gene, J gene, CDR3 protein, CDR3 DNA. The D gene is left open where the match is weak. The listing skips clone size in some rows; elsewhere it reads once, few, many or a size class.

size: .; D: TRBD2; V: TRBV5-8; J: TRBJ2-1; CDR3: CASSYTSGTYNEQFF; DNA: TGTGCCAGCAGCTATACTAGCGGTACCTACAATGAGCAGTTCTTC
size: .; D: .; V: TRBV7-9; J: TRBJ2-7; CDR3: CASSLGLGQYF; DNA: TGTGCCAGCAGCTTAGGCCTAGGGCAGTACTTC
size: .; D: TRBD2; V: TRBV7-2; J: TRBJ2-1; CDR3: CASSSRTSGREQFF; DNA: TGTGCCAGCAGCTCCCGGACTAGCGGGAGGGAGCAGTTCTTC
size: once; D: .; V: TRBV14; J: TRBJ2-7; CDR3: CASSLESYEQYF; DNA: TGTGCCAGCAGCTTAGAATCCTACGAGCAGTACTTC
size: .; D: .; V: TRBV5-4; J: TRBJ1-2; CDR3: CASSLSGDYGYTF; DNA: TGTGCCAGCAGCTTGTCTGGAGACTATGGCTACACCTTC
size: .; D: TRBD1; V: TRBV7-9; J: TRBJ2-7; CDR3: CASSGDRGYEQYF; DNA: TGTGCCAGCAGTGGAGACAGGGGGTACGAGCAGTACTTC
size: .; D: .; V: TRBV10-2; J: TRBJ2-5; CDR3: CASSVYLETQYF; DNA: TGCGCCAGCAGTGTGTATTTGGAGACCCAGTACTTC
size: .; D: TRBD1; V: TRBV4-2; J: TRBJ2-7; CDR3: CASSQDWSGTGMSYEQYF; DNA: TGTGCCAGCAGCCAAGATTGGAGCGGGACAGGGATGTCCTACGAGCAGTACTTC
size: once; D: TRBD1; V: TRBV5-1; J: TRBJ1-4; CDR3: CASSRTRGRGLRVDEKLFF; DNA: TGCGCCAGCAGCCGGACGAGGGGCAGGGGGCTGAGGGTTGACGAAAAACTGTTTTTT
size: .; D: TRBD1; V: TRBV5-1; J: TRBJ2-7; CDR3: CASREQGAMNEQYF; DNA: TGCGCCAGCAGGGAACAGGGGGCTATGAACGAGCAGTACTTC
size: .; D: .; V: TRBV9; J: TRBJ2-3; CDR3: CASSVVTNYPPGTQYF; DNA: TGTGCCAGCAGCGTAGTGACTAATTACCCCCCGGGTACGCAGTATTTT
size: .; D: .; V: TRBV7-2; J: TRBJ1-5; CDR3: CASSFRDIRQPQHF; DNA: TGTGCCAGCAGCTTTCGGGACATCCGTCAGCCCCAGCATTTT
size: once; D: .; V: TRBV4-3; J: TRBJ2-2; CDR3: CASREGSTVTGELFF; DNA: TGCGCCAGCAGGGAGGGCTCGACAGTCACCGGGGAGCTGTTTTTT
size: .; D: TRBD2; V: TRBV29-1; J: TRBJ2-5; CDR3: CSVGTSGKTQYF; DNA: TGCAGCGTCGGGACTAGCGGCAAGACCCAGTACTTC
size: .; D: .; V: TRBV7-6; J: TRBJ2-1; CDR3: CASSPQPGQKRPSSYNEQFF; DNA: TGTGCCAGCAGCCCCCAACCGGGACAAAAAAGACCCAGCTCCTACAATGAGCAGTTCTTC
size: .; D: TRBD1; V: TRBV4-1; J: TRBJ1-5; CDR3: CASSQSGQGSNQPQHF; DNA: TGCGCCAGCAGCCAATCTGGACAGGGTAGCAATCAGCCCCAGCATTTT
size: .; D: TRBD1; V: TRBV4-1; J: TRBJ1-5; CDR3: CASSHGQGLTPQHF; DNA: TGCGCCAGCAGCCATGGACAGGGCTTAACGCCCCAGCATTTT
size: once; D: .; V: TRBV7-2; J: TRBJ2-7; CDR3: CASSLHAAGYEQYF; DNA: TGTGCCAGCAGCTTACATGCGGCGGGCTACGAGCAGTACTTC
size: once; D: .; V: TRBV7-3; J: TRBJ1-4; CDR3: CASSLMPGLDEKLFF; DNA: TGTGCCAGCAGCTTGATGCCGGGACTGGATGAAAAACTGTTTTTT
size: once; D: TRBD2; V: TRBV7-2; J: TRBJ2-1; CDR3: CASSQPGLAGVGEQFF; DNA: TGTGCCAGCAGCCAGCCGGGACTAGCGGGAGTGGGGGAGCAGTTCTTC
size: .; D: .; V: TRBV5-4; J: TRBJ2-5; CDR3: CASSGSGTQYF; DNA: TGTGCCAGCAGCGGGAGCGGGACCCAGTACTTC
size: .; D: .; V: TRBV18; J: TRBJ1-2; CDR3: CASSPGTDSYGYTF; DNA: TGTGCCAGCTCACCCGGGACGGACAGCTATGGCTACACCTTC
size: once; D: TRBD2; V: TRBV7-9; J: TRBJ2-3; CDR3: CASSSSGVTDTQYF; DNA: TGTGCCAGCAGCTCTAGCGGGGTCACAGATACGCAGTATTTT
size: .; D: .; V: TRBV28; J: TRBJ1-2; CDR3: CASSLQLGYGYTF; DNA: TGTGCCAGCAGCCTACAACTAGGGTATGGCTACACCTTC
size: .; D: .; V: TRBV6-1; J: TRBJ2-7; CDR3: CASSFIYEQYF; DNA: TGTGCCAGCAGTTTTATCTACGAGCAGTACTTC
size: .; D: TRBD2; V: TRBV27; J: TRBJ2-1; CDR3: CASSPISGRASQFF; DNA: TGTGCCAGCAGTCCAATAAGCGGGAGGGCCAGTCAGTTCTTC
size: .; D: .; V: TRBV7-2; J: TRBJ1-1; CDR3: CASSFSTNTEAFF; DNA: TGTGCCAGCAGCTTCTCTACTAACACTGAAGCTTTCTTT
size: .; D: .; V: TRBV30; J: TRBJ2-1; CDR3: CAWTDGNNEQFF; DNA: TGTGCCTGGACGGACGGGAACAATGAGCAGTTCTTC